Listed here are 23 T cell receptor beta chains from one sample, sequenced in a study of blood T cell repertoires in COVID-19. The table came from immunoSEQ multiplex PCR; TCRdb's copy has only in-frame clones and leaves some out. The table shows about 250,000 clones, with roughly 82% occurring only once. Sequenced: peripheral blood. The receptors were sampled from a woman older than 75 with active or convalescent COVID-19.

This clone was counted a few times. The genes are TRBV5-1 and TRBJ2-3; 12 positions match TRBD2. CDR3 length: 17 residues. V dropped 4 bases and J dropped 6; count of bases not matched to a gene: 12. Germline V gives CDR1 SGHRS, CDR2 YFSETQ. CDR3 nucleotide sequence: TGCGCCAGCAGCCTCGTAGCTAGCGGGAGGGCCTCGGATACGCAGTATTTT. Its translation is CASSLVASGRASDTQYF.

The J gene is TRBJ1-5, the V gene TRBV10-2; 7 nucleotides match TRBD1. The CDR3 extends over 17 amino acids. The ends lost 3 bases at V and 0 bases at J; junction bases unmatched: 8. Per germline, CDR1 WSHSY and CDR2 SAAADI. CDR3 coding DNA: TGCGCCAGCAGTGAAGCCGGGACAGATTATAGCAATCAGCCCCAGCATTTT. This codes for CASSEAGTDYSNQPQHF.

This rearrangement joins TRBV5-1 to TRBJ2-6; TRBD1 matches at 7 bases. Trimming removed 3 bases from V and 2 bases from J; junction bases left unmatched: 5. This CDR3 is built from 16 residues. Per germline, CDR1 SGHRS and CDR2 YFSETQ. CDR3 loop: CASSSTGAAGANVLTF. CDR3 in DNA: TGCGCCAGCAGCTCTACAGGGGCGGCTGGGGCCAACGTCCTGACTTTC.

The chain uses TRBV25-1 and TRBJ2-7, with 8 nucleotides matching TRBD1. CDR3 length: 13 amino acids. Trimming at V came to 9 bases and at J to 0 bases, leaving 4 bases not matched to a gene. CDR1 is MGHDK and CDR2 is SYGVNS in the germline V gene. CDR3 sequence reads: CASKTGGSYEQYF. The CDR3, as DNA: TGTGCCAGTAAAACAGGGGGCTCCTACGAGCAGTACTTC.

The chain uses TRBV9 and TRBJ2-1; a weak D match, TRBD2 (6 bases). Germline V CDR1 and CDR2: SGDLS, YYNGEE. V lost 3 bases to trimming and J lost 2 bases, with 15 bases between them. The CDR3 extends over 16 amino acids. CDR3 protein: CASSALATGTYNEQFF. DNA of the CDR3: TGTGCCAGCAGCGCTCTAGCGACGGGCACCTACAATGAGCAGTTCTTC.

This clone was detected once. V gene TRBV11-2 combines with J gene TRBJ2-7; the D gene is possibly TRBD1 (5 bases). Germline-derived CDR1 and CDR2 are SGHAT and FQNNGV. The CDR3 has 15 residues. The ends were cut back, 5 bases at V and 0 bases at J, with 14 bases in the middle. CDR3 sequence (DNA): TGTGCCAGCAGCGTACAGGTGTTGAGCTCCTACGAGCAGTACTTC. Translated, it gives CASSVQVLSSYEQYF.

The J gene is TRBJ1-1, the V gene TRBV7-9; D possibly corresponds to TRBD1 (5 bases). The germline V gene encodes CDR1 SEHNR and CDR2 FQNEAQ (reference sequence). Trimming removed 0 bases from V and 4 bases from J, with 12 bases in between. This CDR3 has 15 residues. CDR3 sequence: CASSLAPAGFTEAFF. CDR3 bases: TGTGCCAGCAGCTTAGCGCCAGCAGGGTTCACTGAAGCTTTCTTT.

The genes are TRBV5-1 and TRBJ2-1, with TRBD2 matching over 8 bases. V lost 0 bases, J lost 0 bases, and 5 bases stayed unmatched. This CDR3 region has 17 residues. Germline lookup yields CDR1 SGHRS and CDR2 YFSETQ. CDR3 sequence (DNA): TGCGCCAGCAGCTTGGGCCCTAGCGGGCACTCCTACAATGAGCAGTTCTTC. As protein: CASSLGPSGHSYNEQFF.

The rearrangement links TRBV3-1 (or the pseudogene TRBV3-2) to TRBJ2-7; 8 nucleotides align to TRBD1. The CDR3 has 12 amino acids. V was pared by 4 bases and J by 4 bases, with 0 bases of the junction left unmatched. Looked up from germline, CDR1 is LGHDT and CDR2 is YNNKEL (reference sequence). In DNA form, the CDR3 reads TGTGCCAGCAGCCGACAGGGGTACGAGCAGTACTTC. This gives the protein CASSRQGYEQYF.

The V gene is TRBV19, the J gene TRBJ1-1, with 7 bases identical to TRBD1. Germline V gives CDR1 LNHDA, CDR2 SQIVND (reference sequence). V shed 6 bases, J shed 0 bases, and the junction held 4 bases outside the gene matches. The CDR3 totals 14 residues. The chain's CDR3 is CASSRTGLNTEAFF. In nucleotides, the CDR3 is TGTGCCAGTAGCAGGACAGGATTGAACACTGAAGCTTTCTTT.

This rearrangement joins TRBV7-9 to TRBJ1-2; 9 bases match TRBD1. V lost 7 bases and J lost 1; bases outside the gene matches: 7. Germline lookup yields CDR1 SEHNR and CDR2 FQNEAQ (reference sequence). The CDR3 has 15 residues. The CDR3: CASNPGQGHNYGYTF. CDR3 DNA: TGTGCCAGCAACCCGGGACAGGGCCATAACTATGGCTACACCTTC.

This clone was observed a handful of times. The chain has TRBV7-9 and TRBJ1-3; D is unresolved. Trimming took 10 bases from V and 0 from J, leaving 10 bases between them. The CDR3 consists of 13 residues. Germline values: CDR1 SEHNR, CDR2 FQNEAQ (reference sequence). The CDR3 sequence: CAILPNSGNTIYF. The CDR3 nucleotides are TGTGCCATACTGCCTAACTCTGGAAACACCATATATTTT.

The chain is built from TRBV6-1 and TRBJ2-3, with TRBD1 matching over 9 bases. Germline V lookup: CDR1 MNHNS, CDR2 SASEGT. The CDR3 extends over 16 amino acids. The V and J ends lost 2 bases and 0 bases, in that order; junction bases with no gene match: 3. CDR3 amino acids: CASSETTGGSTDTQYF. CDR3 coding DNA: TGTGCCAGCAGTGAAACGACAGGGGGTAGCACAGATACGCAGTATTTT.

This chain connects TRBV18 to TRBJ2-1; possible D gene TRBD1, 5 bases. Deletions cut 6 bases from V and 0 bases from J, with 18 bases between. CDR1 and CDR2 from the germline V gene are KGHSH and LQKENI. The CDR3 totals 17 residues. This chain's CDR3 is CASSLMDTGSSYNEQFF. DNA for the CDR3: TGTGCCAGCTCTCTTATGGATACAGGTAGCTCCTACAATGAGCAGTTCTTC.

The chain is built from TRBV7-6 and TRBJ2-2, with TRBD1 as a possible D gene (5 bases). Germline V gene lookup returns CDR1 SGHVS and CDR2 FNYEAQ. The CDR3 covers 16 residues. Trimming pared 4 bases from V and 1 base from J, leaving 13 bases between. The CDR3 nucleotides read TGTGCCAGCAGCTCTAGACTTCAGGGGAACACCGGGGAGCTGTTTTTT. This encodes CASSSRLQGNTGELFF.

The rearrangement joins TRBV2 to TRBJ1-1; no firm D call. Germline V gene data show CDR1 as SNHLY and CDR2 as FYNNEI. V shed 1 base and J shed 3 bases, with 6 bases lying between them. The CDR3 is made up of 13 amino acids. The CDR3 DNA sequence: TGTGCCAGCAGTGAAGACGGGGACACTGAAGCTTTCTTT. As protein: CASSEDGDTEAFF.

V usage is TRBV28 and J usage is TRBJ1-4, with TRBD1 matching 8 bases. The CDR3 sequence is 14 residues long. The V and J ends lost 3 bases and 8 bases, in that order; junction bases with no gene match: 5. Looked up from germline, CDR1 is MDHEN and CDR2 is SYDVKM. Written as DNA, the CDR3 is TGTGCCAGCAGTTTGTACAGGGGGGTAGAAAAACTGTTTTTT. This sequence encodes CASSLYRGVEKLFF.

This chain joins TRBV10-3 and TRBJ1-1; D remains ambiguous. Trimming left V 2 bases short and J 4 bases short, with 14 bases between. This CDR3 has 15 amino acids. Germline CDR1 and CDR2: ENHRY and SYGVKD. CDR3 residues: CAISEVGGEGTEAFF. The CDR3 coding sequence is TGTGCCATCAGTGAGGTAGGAGGTGAGGGCACTGAAGCTTTCTTT.

The V and J genes are TRBV11-3 and TRBJ2-2; the match to TRBD1 covers 7 bases. The CDR3 extends over 13 amino acids. Per germline, CDR1 SGHNT and CDR2 YENEEA. V shed 5 bases and J 7 bases; nucleotides not matched to a gene: 4. The CDR3 loop is CASSLGQNGELFF. As DNA, the CDR3 is TGTGCCAGCAGCCTGGGACAGAACGGGGAGCTGTTTTTT.

The CDR3 here is CAWSTGLPGTDTQYF. As DNA, the CDR3 is TGTGCCTGGAGTACCGGACTTCCGGGGACAGATACGCAGTATTTT. J is TRBJ2-3 and V is TRBV30; TRBD2 might be the D (5 bases). CDR1 and CDR2 (germline): GTSNPN, SVGIG (reference sequence). The CDR3 is 15 residues long. The ends were cut back, 2 bases at V and 3 bases at J, with 15 bases in the middle.

The gene calls are TRBV5-4 and TRBJ2-7, with 10 bases identical to TRBD2. The CDR3 has 14 residues. The ends lost 4 bases at V and 6 bases at J; junction bases unmatched: 7. The germline V gene encodes CDR1 SGHNT and CDR2 YYREEE (reference sequence). The CDR3 DNA sequence: TGTGCCAGCAGCAAAAGCGGGGGGGCCTTCGAGCAGTACTTC. Residues: CASSKSGGAFEQYF.

This chain uses TRBV7-9 with TRBJ2-4; 12 bases are shared with TRBD2. Per germline, CDR1 SEHNR and CDR2 FQNEAQ (reference sequence). The CDR3 runs 16 residues. The V segment lost 5 bases and the J segment 3 bases; nucleotides outside the gene matches: 5. The CDR3 reads CASSPRLAGDKNIQYF. The CDR3 DNA follows: TGTGCCAGCAGCCCCAGACTAGCGGGGGACAAAAACATTCAGTACTTC.

This chain links TRBV28 with TRBJ1-2; TRBD1 might be the D (5 bases). V dropped 2 bases and J dropped 6 bases, with 16 bases sitting between them. Germline V lookup: CDR1 MDHEN, CDR2 SYDVKM. The CDR3 consists of 15 residues. CDR3: CASSLMEGWADGYTF. The CDR3, as DNA: TGTGCCAGCAGTTTAATGGAGGGGTGGGCGGATGGCTACACCTTC.